This T cell receptor (beta chain) comes out of a study of T cells in Graves' hyperthyroidism and ophthalmopathy. Pregnant or lactating patients were excluded, as were those with uncontrolled infection or other autoimmune disease. Each diagnosis drew on symptoms, thyroxine, TRAb, thyroid ultrasound and orbital computed tomography findings. First hyperthyroidism diagnosis is when the blood sample was obtained, before any ophthalmopathy symptoms. Authors of the study amplified TCR beta CDR3 regions from RNA transcripts. The HTBI primer set was used in a first-round RT-PCR of the TCR CDR3. MiXCR, applied by TCRdb to the multiplex PCR reads, yields one record per CDR3 protein. The top ten hold roughly 17% of the sample, which has 650,000 to 850,000 distinct CDR3 sequences, roughly a sixth seen once. The clonotype comes from a woman in her 50s with Graves' hyperthyroidism that later progressed to Graves' ophthalmopathy. Sample: blood.

CDR3 sequence (DNA): TGCAGTGCTGGGGCGGGCCTTGGGGGAAATGAAAAACTGTTTTTT. This sequence encodes CSAGAGLGGNEKLFF. The V gene is TRBV20-1, the J gene TRBJ1-4; D might be TRBD1 (5 bases). Per germline, CDR1 DFQATT and CDR2 SNEGSKA (reference sequence). V lost 5 bases and J 5 bases, leaving 18 bases between the germline ends. This CDR3 spans 15 amino acids.